The 29 T cell receptor beta chains below all came from one sample that was sequenced in a study of blood T cell repertoires in COVID-19. The method was immunoSEQ multiplex PCR; TCRdb's version includes in-frame clones alone and lacks a portion of them. The sample shows about 250,000 clones, around 86% of them seen only once. Sample: peripheral blood. Receptors were obtained from a woman aged 55 to 70 who had recovered from COVID-19.

The CDR3, as DNA: TGTGCCACCAGTGATCCAGGGGGCGGGGCGAACACCGGGGAGCTGTTTTTT. It translates to CATSDPGGGANTGELFF. V and J are TRBV24-1 and TRBJ2-2, with 8 nucleotides matching TRBD1. Germline loops: CDR1 KGHDR, CDR2 SFDVKD. CDR3 length equals 17 residues. J lost 0 bases, V lost 3 bases, and 5 bases had no gene match.

V is TRBV13 and J is TRBJ2-7, with D possibly matching TRBD2 (7 bases). Between the trimmed V and J ends, which lost 4 bases and 1 base, there was a span of 17 bases. CDR1 and CDR2 (germline): PRHDT, FYEKMQ (reference sequence). CDR3 length: 16 amino acids. Here the CDR3 reads CASSSLGRGQSYEQYF. The CDR3 DNA is TGTGCCAGCAGCTCTCTGGGGCGGGGGCAATCCTACGAGCAGTACTTC.

The chain links TRBV28 to TRBJ1-1; tentatively, D is TRBD1 (6 bases). The CDR3 is made up of 13 amino acids. The germline V and J ends were trimmed by 5 bases and 6 bases, with 13 bases remaining between them. From germline, CDR1 is MDHEN and CDR2 SYDVKM. The DNA of the CDR3 is TGTGCCAGCAGTCGGGGGGCGGTTCCTGAAGCTTTCTTT. It codes for CASSRGAVPEAFF.

V is TRBV5-1 and J is TRBJ2-1; 15 bases line up with TRBD2. The V gene's germline CDR1 is SGHRS and CDR2 YFSETQ. V gave up 4 bases and J gave up 8 bases; unmatched junction bases: 7. This CDR3 has 16 amino acids. Written as DNA, the CDR3 is TGCGCCAGCAGCAGGACTAGCGGGGGGGCCAAGGATGAGCAGTTCTTC. This codes for CASSRTSGGAKDEQFF. The full variable domain, completed using reference TRBV5-1 and TRBJ2-1, is KAGVTQTPRYLIKTRGQQVTLSCSPISGHRSVSWYQQTPGQGLQFLFEYFSETQRNKGNFPGRFSGRQFSNSRSEMNVSTLELGDSALYLCASSRTSGGAKDEQFFGPGTRLTVL.

V usage is TRBV7-9 and J usage is TRBJ2-7; D is uncertain. CDR3 length: 12 residues. V dropped 3 bases and J dropped 6 bases, with 9 bases sitting between them. Germline CDR1 reads SEHNR; CDR2 reads FQNEAQ (reference sequence). The DNA of the CDR3 is TGTGCCAGCAGCTTGGCCCGCCTCGAGCAGTACTTC. Protein: CASSLARLEQYF.

V usage is TRBV28 and J usage is TRBJ2-1, with D perhaps matching TRBD2 (5 bases). The length of the CDR3 is 13 residues. Germline loops: CDR1 MDHEN, CDR2 SYDVKM. Trimming pared 8 bases from V and 4 bases from J, leaving 12 bases between. The CDR3 here is CASSLSAYNEQFF. The CDR3 bases are TGTGCCAGCTCCCTTAGCGCGTACAATGAGCAGTTCTTC. The entire variable domain, with the rest obtained from reference TRBV28 and TRBJ2-1, is as follows: DVKVTQSSRYLVKRTGEKVFLECVQDMDHENMFWYRQDPGLGLRLIYFSYDVKMKEKGDIPEGYSVSREKKERFSLILESASTNQTSMYLCASSLSAYNEQFFGPGTRLTVL.

The chain carries TRBV28 and TRBJ1-4; D ambiguous. Germline V gene sequence: CDR1 MDHEN, CDR2 SYDVKM. The CDR3 has 15 amino acids. Trimming left V 5 bases short and J 5 bases short, with 15 bases between. The CDR3 nucleotides read TGTGCCAGCAGTCGGCGGCGGGCAGAGAATGAAAAACTGTTTTTT. Translation gives CASSRRRAENEKLFF.

The J gene is TRBJ1-6, the V gene TRBV5-8, with D possibly matching TRBD1 (6 bases). V was cut by 5 bases and J by 8 bases, with 17 bases left in between. CDR1 and CDR2 (germline): SGHTS, YDEGEE. This CDR3 region has 15 residues. The DNA for the CDR3 is TGTGCCAGCAGTAAGGCAGGGGCGTATGATTCACCCCTCCACTTT. It encodes CASSKAGAYDSPLHF.

The V and J genes are TRBV18 and TRBJ1-5, with D perhaps TRBD1 (5 bases). V lost 0 bases and J lost 2, with 8 bases in between. This CDR3 has 15 amino acids. Germline V gene data show CDR1 as KGHSH and CDR2 as LQKENI. CDR3 protein: CASSPPTGGNQPQHF. Here the CDR3 DNA reads TGTGCCAGCTCACCACCTACAGGAGGCAATCAGCCCCAGCATTTT.

This chain connects TRBV6-5 to TRBJ1-2, with unresolved D. Germline CDR1 MNHEY, CDR2 SVGAGI. This CDR3 region has 15 residues. V was clipped by 6 bases and J by 2 bases, with 16 bases between them. In DNA form, the CDR3 reads TGTGCCAGCAGGGAGCAAGTCACGGGGAACTATGGCTACACCTTC. The encoded protein is CASREQVTGNYGYTF.

CDR3 coding DNA: TGTGCCAGCAGCCGCGAACCGGGACAGCAGTATTTT. Its protein product is CASSREPGQQYF. The chain couples TRBV5-8 to TRBJ2-3, with D perhaps TRBD1 (6 bases). The germline CDR1 and CDR2 sequences are SGHTS and YDEGEE. V lost 4 bases and J lost 11, with 14 bases in between. CDR3 length: 12 amino acids.

This rearrangement joins TRBV7-8 to TRBJ1-3; D is possibly TRBD1 (5 bases). CDR1 and CDR2 (germline): SGHVS, FQNEAQ. Trimming took off 5 bases at V and 3 bases at J, with 14 bases between the two ends. The CDR3 is made up of 15 amino acids. For the CDR3, the DNA is TGTGCCAGCAGCCGCAACAGGTTAGGTGGAAACACCATATATTTT. It specifies CASSRNRLGGNTIYF. Combining the CDR3 with reference TRBV7-8 and TRBJ1-3 gives the whole variable domain GAGVSQSPRYKVAKRGQDVALRCDPISGHVSLFWYQQALGQGPEFLTYFQNEAQLDKSGLPSDRFFAERPEGSVSTLKIQRTQQEDSAVYLCASSRNRLGGNTIYFGEGSWLTVV.

This chain connects TRBV30 to TRBJ1-5, with D uncertain. Per the germline V gene, CDR1 is GTSNPN and CDR2 is SVGIG (reference sequence). Trimming took 2 bases from V and 1 from J, leaving 24 bases between them. There are 19 residues in the CDR3. This CDR3 is CAWSPRALPGAVSNQPQHF. CDR3 sequence (DNA): TGTGCCTGGAGTCCGAGGGCCTTACCGGGCGCCGTAAGCAATCAGCCCCAGCATTTT.

The chain couples TRBV2 to TRBJ1-6; maybe TRBD1 (6 bases). In germline, CDR1 is SNHLY, CDR2 FYNNEI. There are 15 residues in the CDR3. V shed 6 bases and J shed 6 bases, with 15 bases lying between them. CDR3 DNA: TGTGCCAGCAGGTTCCAACTAGGGGGTAATTCACCCCTCCACTTT. It translates to CASRFQLGGNSPLHF.

This clone has only one observation. J is TRBJ1-2 and V is TRBV5-6; possibly TRBD1 for D (5 bases). V was cut by 4 bases and J by 7 bases, with 11 bases left in between. Germline V gene sequence: CDR1 SGHDT, CDR2 YYEEEE. CDR3 size: 12 residues. The CDR3 DNA reads as TGTGCCAGCAGCCCGGACATGGCTGGCTACACCTTC. Translated: CASSPDMAGYTF. Full variable domain (missing parts from reference TRBV5-6 and TRBJ1-2): DAGVTQSPTHLIKTRGQQVTLRCSPKSGHDTVSWYQQALGQGPQFIFQYYEEEERQRGNFPDRFSGHQFPNYSSELNVNALLLGDSALYLCASSPDMAGYTFGSGTRLTVV.

V and J are TRBV18 and TRBJ1-1; no definite D call. The germline CDR1 and CDR2 sequences are KGHSH and LQKENI. The CDR3 is 15 amino acids. V lost 5 bases and J lost 0, with 13 bases in between. The CDR3 here is CASSYSTGLNTEAFF. DNA for the CDR3: TGTGCCAGCTCATATTCGACGGGGTTGAACACTGAAGCTTTCTTT.

The count of this clone is one. This chain uses TRBV6-4 with TRBJ2-5; D not certain. Germline assignment: CDR1 MRHNA and CDR2 SNTAGT. Trimming removed 6 bases from V and 4 bases from J, with 12 bases in between. This CDR3 has 13 amino acids. CDR3 bases: TGTGCCAGCAGCCTCACTCGGTTAGAGACCCAGTACTTC. Protein sequence: CASSLTRLETQYF.

This clone was recorded only once. The chain is built from TRBV19 and TRBJ2-1; D is possibly TRBD2 (7 bases). The CDR3 length is 18 residues. The germline gives CDR1 LNHDA, CDR2 SQIVND (reference sequence). Between the trimmed V and J ends, which lost 10 bases and 0 bases, there was a span of 25 bases. CDR3 in amino acids: CATKKETGGRTSYNEQFF. DNA for the CDR3: TGTGCCACCAAGAAAGAAACGGGGGGCCGTACCTCCTACAATGAGCAGTTCTTC. The complete variable domain, with remaining parts taken from reference TRBV19 and TRBJ2-1, reads DGGITQSPKYLFRKEGQNVTLSCEQNLNHDAMYWYRQDPGQGLRLIYYSQIVNDFQKGDIAEGYSVSREKKESFPLTVTSAQKNPTAFYLCATKKETGGRTSYNEQFFGPGTRLTVL.

The chain recombines TRBV28 with TRBJ1-1; unclear D gene. The CDR3 sequence is 13 residues long. Trimming took 3 bases from V and 0 from J, leaving 5 bases between them. In germline, CDR1 is MDHEN, CDR2 SYDVKM. The CDR3 loop is CASSLRLNTEAFF. For the CDR3, the DNA is TGTGCCAGCAGTTTGCGGCTGAACACTGAAGCTTTCTTT.

The chain is built from TRBV18 and TRBJ2-7, with 10 nucleotides matching TRBD2. This CDR3 is built from 15 residues. Trimming removed 6 bases from V and 6 bases from J; junction bases left unmatched: 11. Germline lookup yields CDR1 KGHSH and CDR2 LQKENI. The DNA for the CDR3 is TGTGCCAGCTCGCGTACTAGCGGGGTGAATCGCGAGCAGTACTTC. Translated, it gives CASSRTSGVNREQYF.

The chain joins TRBV6-6 to TRBJ2-7, with D possibly TRBD1 on 6 matching bases. This CDR3 spans 17 amino acids. V lost 5 bases and J 3 bases, leaving 23 bases between the germline ends. Germline assignment: CDR1 MNHNY and CDR2 SVGAGI (reference sequence). Here the CDR3 reads CASSPHPPGQTDYEQYF. CDR3 DNA: TGTGCCAGCAGTCCCCACCCTCCCGGACAGACCGACTACGAGCAGTACTTC.

The V and J genes are TRBV7-9 and TRBJ2-7; 7 bases agree with TRBD2. V lost 5 bases to trimming and J lost 3 bases; unmatched junction nucleotides: 4. Germline V lookup: CDR1 SEHNR, CDR2 FQNEAQ (reference sequence). The CDR3 length is 13 residues. The CDR3 protein is CASSHERGYEQYF. The CDR3 DNA follows: TGTGCCAGCAGCCACGAGCGGGGCTACGAGCAGTACTTC.

The V call is TRBV29-1, the J call TRBJ2-5; 7 bases match TRBD1. Trimming cost V 7 bases and J 5 bases; bases outside gene matches: 7. CDR3 size: 12 residues. Germline loops: CDR1 SQVTM, CDR2 ANQGSEA. The CDR3 loop reads CSEKTGWETQYF. In DNA, the CDR3 is TGCAGCGAAAAGACAGGGTGGGAGACCCAGTACTTC.

The genes are TRBV29-1 and TRBJ2-7; 9 nucleotides line up with TRBD1. From germline, CDR1 is SQVTM and CDR2 ANQGSEA. The CDR3 runs 11 residues. J gave up 5 bases and V 4 bases, and 0 bases lay outside the gene matches. In DNA form, the CDR3 reads TGCAGCGTTGGACAGGGGGACGAGCAGTACTTC. Residues: CSVGQGDEQYF.

The gene calls are TRBV18 and TRBJ2-7; D is perhaps TRBD1 (5 bases). Germline-derived CDR1 and CDR2 are KGHSH and LQKENI. CDR3 length: 14 amino acids. Between the trimmed V and J ends, which lost 2 bases and 2 bases, there was a span of 10 bases. The CDR3 region is CASSPNDSTYEQYF. The CDR3 nucleotides read TGTGCCAGCTCACCAAACGACAGTACCTACGAGCAGTACTTC.

V and J are TRBV24-1 and TRBJ1-6; TRBD1 matches 7 bases. The CDR3 contains 15 residues. Germline V gene sequence: CDR1 KGHDR, CDR2 SFDVKD. V was clipped by 3 bases and J by 9 bases; unmatched bases: 7. Here the CDR3 DNA reads TGTGCCACCAGTGATCGTGATGGGACAGCTTCACCCCTCCACTTT. The encoded protein is CATSDRDGTASPLHF.

V and J are TRBV11-2 and TRBJ2-7; TRBD2 agrees at 14 bases. Germline lookup yields CDR1 SGHAT and CDR2 FQNNGV. CDR3 size: 16 residues. Trimming took 4 bases from V and 7 from J; bases not matched to a gene: 9. This CDR3 is CASSSGLAGGVGEQYF. The CDR3 region has the DNA TGTGCCAGCAGCTCCGGACTAGCGGGGGGAGTGGGGGAGCAGTACTTC.

The rearrangement uses TRBV27 and TRBJ1-1; D unclear. Germline CDR1 is MNHEY and CDR2 is SMNVEV (reference sequence). The CDR3 spans 13 residues. Trimming left V 7 bases short and J 1 base short, with 10 bases between. CDR3 amino acids: CASNPSGNTEAFF. CDR3 nucleotides: TGTGCCAGCAACCCCTCGGGGAACACTGAAGCTTTCTTT.

This chain links TRBV19 with TRBJ2-1; 8 bases agree with TRBD2. The CDR3 length is 12 residues. Trimming cost V 3 bases and J 9 bases; bases outside gene matches: 1. Germline V CDR1 and CDR2: LNHDA, SQIVND (reference sequence). CDR3 DNA: TGTGCCAGTAGTATTCTAGCGGGTGAGCAGTTCTTC. As protein: CASSILAGEQFF.